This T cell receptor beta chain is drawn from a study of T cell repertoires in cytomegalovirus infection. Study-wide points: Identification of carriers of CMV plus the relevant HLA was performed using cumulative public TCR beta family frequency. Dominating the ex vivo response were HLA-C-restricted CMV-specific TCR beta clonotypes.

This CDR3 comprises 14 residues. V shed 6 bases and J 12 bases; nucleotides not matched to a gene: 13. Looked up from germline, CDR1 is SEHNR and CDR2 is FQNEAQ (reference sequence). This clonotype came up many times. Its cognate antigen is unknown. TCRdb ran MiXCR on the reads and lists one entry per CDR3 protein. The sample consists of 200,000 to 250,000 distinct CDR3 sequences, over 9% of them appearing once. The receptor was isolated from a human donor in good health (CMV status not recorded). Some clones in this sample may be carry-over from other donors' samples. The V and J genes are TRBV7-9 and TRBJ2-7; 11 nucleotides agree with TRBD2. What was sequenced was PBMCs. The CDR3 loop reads CASSSGTSGLSAYF. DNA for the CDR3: TGTGCCAGCAGTTCCGGGACTAGCGGTCTGTCGGCGTACTTC.